Listed below are T cell receptor beta chains from one sample, sequenced in a study of CD8+ T cells in alopecia areata. Libraries were prepared by immunoSEQ multiplex PCR; TCRdb keeps only in-frame clonotypes and omits some of them. The repertoire holds 200,000 to 250,000 clones, more than 45% seen once, with approximately 1.4% in the top ten. The source material was CD4+ T cells sorted from blood, sampled at week 4, from a patient treated with tofacitinib. The receptors stem from a human donor with alopecia areata. Both conserved end residues are trimmed from each CDR3.

9	TRBV25-1	ASSENGGYT
10	TRBV29-1	SVALDSYGYT
15	TRBV4-3	ASSPSRGLQGHYGYT
12	TRBV6-5	ASTLSGGADEQF
11	TRBV28	ASSLGGPISAF
14	TRBV4-3	ASSQARVGGANVLT
13	TRBV5-1	ASSLPSGGQETQY
14	TRBV5-6	ASSRAGRLGNTEAF
8	TRBV29-1	SVEGETQY
10	TRBV30	ASSGDDEKLF